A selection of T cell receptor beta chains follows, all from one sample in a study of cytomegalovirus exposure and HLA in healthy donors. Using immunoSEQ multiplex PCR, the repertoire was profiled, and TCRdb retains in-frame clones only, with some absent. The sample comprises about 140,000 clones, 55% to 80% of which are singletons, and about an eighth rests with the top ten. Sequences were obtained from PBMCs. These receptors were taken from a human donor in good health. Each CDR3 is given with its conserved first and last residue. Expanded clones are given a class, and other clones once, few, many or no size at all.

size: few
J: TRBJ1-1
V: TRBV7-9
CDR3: CASMRPGQFTEAFF

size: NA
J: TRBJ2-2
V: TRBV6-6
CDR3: CASSYGLAGLAGELFF

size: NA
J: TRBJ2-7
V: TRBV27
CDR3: CASSYGTTTYEQYF

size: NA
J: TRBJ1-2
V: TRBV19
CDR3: CASSILGGADGYTF

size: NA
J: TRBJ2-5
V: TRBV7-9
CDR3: CASSLTGEETQYF

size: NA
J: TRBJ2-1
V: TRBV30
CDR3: CAWSLGLAGYNEQFF

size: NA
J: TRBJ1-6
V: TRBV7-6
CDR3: CASSLGAGASSPLHF

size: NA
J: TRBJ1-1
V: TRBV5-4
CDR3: CASSLDLRLNTEAFF

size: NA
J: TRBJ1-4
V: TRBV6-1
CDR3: CASSGRGLEKLFF

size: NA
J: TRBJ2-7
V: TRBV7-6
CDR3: CASSFGTGGLSYEQYF

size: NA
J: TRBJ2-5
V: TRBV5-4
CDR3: CASSSGLAGRRAETQYF

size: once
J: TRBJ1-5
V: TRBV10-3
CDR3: CAISESKARVSQPQHF

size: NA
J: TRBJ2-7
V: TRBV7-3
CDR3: CASSPTSGSYEQYF

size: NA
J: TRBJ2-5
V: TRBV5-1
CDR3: CASSLVSQTPETQYF

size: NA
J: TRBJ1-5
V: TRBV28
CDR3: CASSFGGRSQPQHF

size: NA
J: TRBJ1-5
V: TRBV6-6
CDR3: CASRRTGEQPQHF

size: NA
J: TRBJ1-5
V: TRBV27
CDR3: CASNPGQGLYSNQPQHF

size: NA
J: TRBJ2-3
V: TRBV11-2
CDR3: CASSRFGTGLTDTQYF

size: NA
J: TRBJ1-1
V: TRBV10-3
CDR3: CAISESRQLNTEAFF

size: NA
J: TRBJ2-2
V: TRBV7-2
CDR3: CASSAAGQGGGPGELFF

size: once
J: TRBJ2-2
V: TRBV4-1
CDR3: CASSGGLAGVRTGELFF

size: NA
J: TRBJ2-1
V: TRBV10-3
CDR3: CATTGGSYNEQFF

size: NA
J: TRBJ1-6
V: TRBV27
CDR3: CASSLWAGGDSPLHF

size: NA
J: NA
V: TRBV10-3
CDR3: CAIRGQAGSYEQYF

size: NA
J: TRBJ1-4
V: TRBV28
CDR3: CATKAGGNEKLFF

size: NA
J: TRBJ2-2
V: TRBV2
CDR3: CASRTGTANTGELFF

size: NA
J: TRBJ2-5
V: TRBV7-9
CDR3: CASGGRRETQYF

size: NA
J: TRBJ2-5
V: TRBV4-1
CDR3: CASSQDRGLAYQETQYF

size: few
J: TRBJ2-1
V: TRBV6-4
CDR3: CASSDSTSGHNEQFF

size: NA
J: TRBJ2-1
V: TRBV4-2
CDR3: CASSQERGDYTGEQFF

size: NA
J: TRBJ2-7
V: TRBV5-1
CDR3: CASSLPLAGIYEQYF

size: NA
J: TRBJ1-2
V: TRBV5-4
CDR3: CASSFQGPGYTF

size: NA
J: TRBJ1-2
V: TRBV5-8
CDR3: CASSLHSRYGYTF

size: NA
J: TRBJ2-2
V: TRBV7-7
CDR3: CASSLAPPGVTGELFF

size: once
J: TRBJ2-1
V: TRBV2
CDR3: CASSESLAGVNNEQFF

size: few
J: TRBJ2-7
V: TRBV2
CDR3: CASSDPPRDRYF

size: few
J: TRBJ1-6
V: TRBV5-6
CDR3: CASSLGLTNSPLHF

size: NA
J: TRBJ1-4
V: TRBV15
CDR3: CATSREEVSREKLFF

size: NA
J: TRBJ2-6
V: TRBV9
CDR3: CASSNEQGGANVLTF

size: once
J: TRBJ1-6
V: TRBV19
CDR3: CASSVGTGGQGLPLHF

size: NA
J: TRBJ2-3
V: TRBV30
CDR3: CACTGTGGTDTQYF